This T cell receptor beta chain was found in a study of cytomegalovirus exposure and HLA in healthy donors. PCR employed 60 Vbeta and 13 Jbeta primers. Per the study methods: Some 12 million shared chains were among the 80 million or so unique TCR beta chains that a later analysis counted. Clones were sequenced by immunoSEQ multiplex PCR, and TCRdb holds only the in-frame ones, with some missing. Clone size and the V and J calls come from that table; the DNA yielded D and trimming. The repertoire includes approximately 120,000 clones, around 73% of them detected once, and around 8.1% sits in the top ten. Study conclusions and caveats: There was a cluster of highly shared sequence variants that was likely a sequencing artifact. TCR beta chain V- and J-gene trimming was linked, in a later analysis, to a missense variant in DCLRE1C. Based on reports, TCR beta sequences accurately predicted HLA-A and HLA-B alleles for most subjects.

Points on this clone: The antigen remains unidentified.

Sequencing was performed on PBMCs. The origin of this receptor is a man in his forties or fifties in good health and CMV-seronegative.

CDR3 in amino acids: CASSEDRYRGLVATEAFF. CDR3 nucleotides: TGTGCCAGCAGTGAAGATAGGTACAGGGGGCTTGTGGCGACTGAAGCTTTCTTT. The chain has TRBV6-1 and TRBJ1-1, with 9 nucleotides matching TRBD1. The J segment lost 5 bases and the V segment lost 1 base, leaving 14 bases of the junction unmatched. Germline lookup yields CDR1 MNHNS and CDR2 SASEGT. CDR3 length: 18 residues.